This T cell receptor (beta chain) derives from a study of blood T cell repertoires in COVID-19. Overall study: Samples came from the United States, Italy and Spain, spanning acute and convalescent COVID-19. PBMCs, B-cell-depleted T cells, or T cells provided the cDNA or gDNA that made up the material.

Participant ages covered about 18 to 95 years across some 25 US areas. Authors' analysis steps: Cell counts per sample came from amplifying reference gene primers. Produced via immunoSEQ multiplex PCR; TCRdb's table is partial and in-frame only. V, J and clone size were drawn from that table, and D and trimming were deduced from the DNA. Of hundreds of thousands of clones in the sample, 70% to 90% were seen once. Germline V gene lookup returns CDR1 LNHDA and CDR2 SQIVND (reference sequence). The V end was cut by 6 bases, the J end by 6 bases, with 23 bases between. This CDR3 has 16 amino acids. The chain joins TRBV19 to TRBJ1-1; D remains unclear. The receptor comes from a woman aged 40 to 50 who had recovered from COVID-19. Material for sequencing was PBMCs or T cells enriched from blood (not recorded which). CDR3 DNA sequence: TGTGCCAGTAGAGCCGAGGTGGCACCAAATTTGGCTGAAGCTTTCTTT. Amino acid sequence: CASRAEVAPNLAEAFF.